This T cell receptor (beta chain) comes out of a study of T cells in Graves' hyperthyroidism and ophthalmopathy. Study-wide results and limits: Blood also held most thyroid clonotypes expanded beyond 0.001. In validation, the model predicted ophthalmopathy. These predictions came a median about 6.2 months before onset.

Ophthalmopathy patients all had a Clinical Activity Score of at least 3, a NOSPECS grade of at least 4 and disease under 3 months old. In the case of this clonotype: Its specificity is unknown.

Amplification of TCR beta CDR3 regions used RNA as the template. First-round RT-PCR with HTBI primers amplified the TCR CDR3 region. TCRdb analysed the multiplex PCR reads with MiXCR anew, one entry per CDR3 protein. The data hold a few hundred thousand distinct CDR3 sequences, with 18% observed a single time. Trimming pared 0 bases from V and 0 bases from J, leaving 12 bases between. Per the germline V gene, CDR1 is MGHRA and CDR2 is YSYEKL. The CDR3 runs 16 residues. The sequence derives from a man between 18 and 29 years old with Graves' ophthalmopathy. The sequenced sample consisted of blood. The chain employs TRBV4-1 and TRBJ2-7; TRBD1 is a possible D gene (5 bases). Written as DNA, the CDR3 is TGCGCCAGCAGCCAAGACCCCCAGGGTTTCTCCTACGAGCAGTACTTC. Translation: CASSQDPQGFSYEQYF.